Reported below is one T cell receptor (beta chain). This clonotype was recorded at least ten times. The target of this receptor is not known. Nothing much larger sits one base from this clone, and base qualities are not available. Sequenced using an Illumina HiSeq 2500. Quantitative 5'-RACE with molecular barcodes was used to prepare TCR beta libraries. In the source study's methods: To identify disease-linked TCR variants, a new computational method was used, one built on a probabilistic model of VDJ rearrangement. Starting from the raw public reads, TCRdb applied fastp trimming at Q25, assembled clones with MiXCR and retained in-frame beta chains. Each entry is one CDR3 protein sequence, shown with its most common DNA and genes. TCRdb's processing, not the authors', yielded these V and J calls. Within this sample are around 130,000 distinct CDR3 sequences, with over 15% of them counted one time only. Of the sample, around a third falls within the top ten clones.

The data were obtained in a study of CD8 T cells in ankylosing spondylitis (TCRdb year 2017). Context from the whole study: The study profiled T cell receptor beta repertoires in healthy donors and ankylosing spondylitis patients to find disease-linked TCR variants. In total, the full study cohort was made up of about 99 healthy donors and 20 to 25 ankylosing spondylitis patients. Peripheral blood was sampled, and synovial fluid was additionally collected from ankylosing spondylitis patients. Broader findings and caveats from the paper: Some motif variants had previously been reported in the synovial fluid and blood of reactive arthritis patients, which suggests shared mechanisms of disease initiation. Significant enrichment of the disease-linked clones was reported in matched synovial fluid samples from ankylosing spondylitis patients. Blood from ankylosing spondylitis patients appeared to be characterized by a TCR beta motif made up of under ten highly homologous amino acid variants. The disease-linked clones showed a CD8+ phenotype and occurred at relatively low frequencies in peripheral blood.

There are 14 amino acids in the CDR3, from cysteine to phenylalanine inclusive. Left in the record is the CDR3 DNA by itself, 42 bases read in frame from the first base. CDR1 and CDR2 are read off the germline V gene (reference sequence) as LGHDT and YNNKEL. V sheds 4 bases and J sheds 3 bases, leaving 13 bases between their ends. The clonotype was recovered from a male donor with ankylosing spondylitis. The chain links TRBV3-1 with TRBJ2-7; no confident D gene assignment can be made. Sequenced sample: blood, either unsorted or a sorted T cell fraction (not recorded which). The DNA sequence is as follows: TGTGCCAGCAGCCCGGGCCTATACCTCTACGAGCAGTACTTC. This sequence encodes CASSPGLYLYEQYF.